These 11 T cell receptor beta chains originate from one sample sequenced in a study of prognosis after radiotherapy for stage I lung cancer. CDR3 of TCR beta was amplified from genomic DNA via a two-round multiplex PCR. Used in first-round PCR were primers specific to each TRBV and TRBJ gene. MiXCR, applied by TCRdb to the multiplex PCR reads, yields one record per CDR3 protein. The sample includes approximately 20,000 distinct CDR3 sequences, approximately 26% of them seen just once. Source: PBMCs, taken before or after stereotactic body radiation therapy (not recorded which). The source is a donor over 45 with non-small cell lung cancer.

This clonotype was seen at least ten times. This rearrangement joins TRBV7-6 to TRBJ1-6, with TRBD1 as a possible D gene (6 bases). Looked up from germline, CDR1 is SGHVS and CDR2 is FNYEAQ. CDR3 length: 13 amino acids. Trimming took 5 bases from V and 7 from J, leaving 9 bases between them. CDR3 loop: CASSPGQNSPLHF. The CDR3 DNA sequence: TGTGCCAGCAGCCCTGGACAGAATTCACCCCTCCACTTT.

This clonotype was detected many times. This chain connects TRBV6-1 to TRBJ2-3, with no clear D. Trimming took off 4 bases at V and 6 bases at J, with 5 bases between the two ends. The CDR3 loop spans 11 amino acids. CDR1 is MNHNS and CDR2 is SASEGT in the germline V gene. In DNA form, the CDR3 reads TGTGCCAGCAGTGGGGTGGATACGCAGTATTTT. The encoded protein is CASSGVDTQYF.

This clonotype was picked up many times. The V gene is TRBV30, the J gene TRBJ1-3, with TRBD1 matching over 8 bases. Germline values: CDR1 GTSNPN, CDR2 SVGIG (reference sequence). The CDR3 totals 16 residues. Trimming cost V 2 bases and J 0 bases; bases outside gene matches: 6. The CDR3 sequence: CAWSFITGGSGNTIYF. The CDR3 DNA reads as TGTGCCTGGAGTTTTATTACAGGGGGCTCTGGAAACACCATATATTTT.

This clonotype was found once. A far larger clone lies a single base away; this is likely a read error. This sequence joins TRBV6-2 or TRBV6-3 and TRBJ2-7; tentatively, D is TRBD1 (6 bases). V was pared by 5 bases and J by 4 bases, with 15 bases between. The length of the CDR3 is 14 residues. CDR1 is MNHEY and CDR2 is SVGEGT in the germline V gene. The CDR3 bases are TGTGCCAGCAGTCCCGGGGACACAACTTACGAGCAGTACTTC. Residues: CASSPGDTTYEQYF.

Ten or more counts support this clonotype. This chain connects TRBV30 to TRBJ2-1; 12 nucleotides match TRBD2. CDR1 is GTSNPN, CDR2 SVGIG, per germline (reference sequence). This CDR3 has 14 amino acids. The trim removed 5 bases at V and 6 bases at J, leaving 5 bases unmatched. In DNA form, the CDR3 reads TGTGCCTGGCGACTAGCGGGAGCAAGCAATGAGCAGTTCTTC. This translates into CAWRLAGASNEQFF.

As regards this clonotype: This likely came from a read error, as a far larger clone is one base away. The chain joins TRBV6-9 to TRBJ2-1; perhaps TRBD2 as D (6 bases). V shed 4 bases and J shed 6 bases, with 16 bases lying between them. The CDR3 loop spans 15 amino acids. Germline V lookup: CDR1 MNHGY, CDR2 SVAAGI. The CDR3 protein is CASSSGEAGINEQFF. Here the CDR3 DNA reads TGTGCCAGCAGTTCGGGGGAGGCGGGAATCAATGAGCAGTTCTTC.

This sequence joins TRBV28 and TRBJ2-7; D may be TRBD1 (5 bases). Germline loops: CDR1 MDHEN, CDR2 SYDVKM. This CDR3 has 14 amino acids. Deletions cut 7 bases from V and 8 bases from J, with 21 bases between. CDR3 in DNA: TGTGCCAGCAATCTTCCACAGGAGCTTACGAAGCAGTACTTC. Protein product: CASNLPQELTKQYF.

To note about this clonotype: With only one base between it and a far larger clone, this is likely a read error. The chain carries TRBV6-2 or TRBV6-3 and TRBJ2-7; TRBD1 or TRBD2 may be the D gene (5 bases each). V gave up 0 bases and J gave up 3 bases, with 9 bases separating them. The CDR3 has 14 amino acids. Germline loops: CDR1 MNHEY, CDR2 SVGEGT. CDR3: CASSYSVGVYEQYF. In DNA, the CDR3 is TGTGCCAGCAGTTACTCGGTGGGGGTCTACGAGCAGTACTTC.

This clonotype has a count of ten or more. This chain connects TRBV18 to TRBJ2-5; D is ambiguous. V was pared by 0 bases and J by 5 bases, with 4 bases between. The CDR3 sequence is 12 residues long. Germline assignment: CDR1 KGHSH and CDR2 LQKENI. The CDR3 sequence is CASSPPGETQYF. The CDR3 DNA follows: TGTGCCAGCTCACCACCGGGGGAGACCCAGTACTTC.

This clonotype showed up many times. The chain recombines TRBV20-1 with TRBJ1-5; D uncertain. Germline CDR1 reads DFQATT; CDR2 reads SNEGSKA (reference sequence). CDR3 length: 14 residues. V was pared by 1 base and J by 4 bases, with 11 bases between. The CDR3 nucleotides are TGCAGTGCTAGAGGGGGAGAAGAAAATCAGCCCCAGCATTTT. Amino acid sequence: CSARGGEENQPQHF.

At least ten counts were recorded for this clonotype. V is TRBV29-1 and J is TRBJ1-1; D uncertain. This CDR3 is 15 amino acids long. Trimming removed 6 bases at V and 0 bases at J, with 17 bases between. Germline-derived CDR1 and CDR2 are SQVTM and ANQGSEA. The CDR3 sequence: CSVGSNPQMNTEAFF. CDR3 in DNA: TGCAGCGTAGGATCGAACCCTCAGATGAACACTGAAGCTTTCTTT.